The rows below give T cell receptor beta chains drawn from one sample of a study of shared clonotypes between healthy human individuals. The data were produced by immunoSEQ multiplex PCR, yet TCRdb's version contains in-frame clones alone and is incomplete. Of 450,000 to 500,000 clones in the sample, approximately 84% were seen once. Sequencing used PBMCs. The origin of the receptors is a middle-aged woman in good health. Some clones in this sample may be carry-over from other donors' samples. CDR3s include the opening cysteine and the closing phenylalanine or tryptophan. D genes are given only for firm matches. Only part of the rows carry a size: once, few, many, or a class if the clone is expanded.

D	V	size	J	CDR3	DNA
NA	TRBV19	NA	TRBJ2-3	CASSIEDLSATQYF	TGTGCCAGTAGTATAGAAGATTTGAGTGCTACGCAGTATTTT
NA	TRBV15	NA	TRBJ1-5	CATSGTYSNQPQHF	TGTGCCACCAGCGGTACATATAGCAATCAGCCCCAGCATTTT
TRBD2	TRBV13	NA	TRBJ2-5	CASSSGLAGEETQYF	TGTGCCAGCAGCTCCGGACTAGCGGGAGAAGAGACCCAGTACTTC
TRBD1	TRBV5-1	NA	TRBJ1-2	CASSWSGQGAIANYGYTF	TGCGCCAGCAGCTGGAGTGGACAGGGGGCGATAGCTAACTATGGCTACACCTTC
NA	TRBV15	NA	TRBJ2-5	CATSPGGSQETQYF	TGTGCCACCAGTCCCGGGGGAAGCCAAGAGACCCAGTACTTC
TRBD2	TRBV5-4	NA	TRBJ2-3	CASSRDYAGSTDTQYF	TGTGCCAGCAGCCGGGACTACGCGGGAAGCACAGATACGCAGTATTTT
NA	TRBV15	NA	TRBJ2-7	CATSRGSGNYEQYF	TGTGCCACCAGCAGAGGGTCAGGGAACTACGAGCAGTACTTC
TRBD1	TRBV5-1	NA	TRBJ2-7	CASSRGQGRYEQYF	TGCGCCAGCAGCCGAGGACAGGGTCGGTACGAGCAGTACTTC
TRBD2	TRBV2	NA	TRBJ2-7	CASSVTSGRTLTYEQYF	TGTGCCAGCAGTGTAACTAGCGGGAGGACTCTGACCTACGAGCAGTACTTC
NA	TRBV10-3	NA	TRBJ1-2	CAISESRGVDYGYTF	TGTGCCATCAGTGAGTCGAGGGGGGTCGACTATGGCTACACCTTC
TRBD1	TRBV7-2	NA	TRBJ1-2	CASSSEGASYGYTF	TGTGCCAGCAGCTCCGAGGGGGCCAGCTATGGCTACACCTTC
TRBD2	TRBV5-4	NA	TRBJ2-5	CASSLEAGVEETQYF	TGTGCCAGCAGCTTGGAGGCGGGAGTGGAAGAGACCCAGTACTTC
NA	TRBV7-8	NA	TRBJ2-5	CASSLAPQETQYF	TGTGCCAGCAGCTTAGCCCCACAAGAGACCCAGTACTTC
NA	TRBV21-1	NA	TRBJ2-5	CASSKAVQEKQETQYF	TGTGCCAGCAGCAAAGCGGTTCAAGAAAAGCAAGAGACCCAGTACTTC
NA	TRBV28	NA	TRBJ2-7	CASSFPTREQYF	TGTGCCAGCAGTTTCCCCACCCGCGAGCAGTACTTC
NA	TRBV28	NA	TRBJ2-3	CASSLTGATDTQYF	TGTGCCAGCAGTTTGACAGGTGCCACAGATACGCAGTATTTT
TRBD1	TRBV28	many	TRBJ1-5	CASSSPTGNNQPQHF	TGTGCCAGCAGTTCCCCGACAGGGAACAATCAGCCCCAGCATTTT